A single count supports the clone carrying this T cell receptor (beta chain). TCRdb's table, derived via immunoSEQ multiplex PCR, lists solely in-frame clones and lacks some. Here the sample spans over 80,000 clones, 88% being singletons. The source of the sample is a study of blood T cell repertoires in COVID-19. Study background: Specimens from acute and convalescent COVID-19 originated in the United States, Italy and Spain. The analysed material was cDNA or gDNA that came from T cells, B-cell-depleted T cells, or PBMCs.

V was trimmed by 4 bases and J by 3 bases, leaving 8 bases between them. Germline V gives CDR1 SGDLS, CDR2 YYNGEE. This CDR3 contains 13 residues. The chain combines TRBV9 with TRBJ1-5; D gene ambiguous. The sequenced material came from peripheral blood. The TCR sequence derives from a man between 65 and 85 years old with acute or convalescent COVID-19. The CDR3 DNA follows: TGTGCCAGCAGCTCACTATTCAATCAGCCCCAGCATTTT. It specifies CASSSLFNQPQHF. The complete variable domain, with remaining parts taken from reference TRBV9 and TRBJ1-5, reads DSGVTQTPKHLITATGQRVTLRCSPRSGDLSVYWYQQSLDQGLQFLIQYYNGEERAKGNILERFSAQQFPDLHSELNLSSLELGDSALYFCASSSLFNQPQHFGDGTRLSIL.